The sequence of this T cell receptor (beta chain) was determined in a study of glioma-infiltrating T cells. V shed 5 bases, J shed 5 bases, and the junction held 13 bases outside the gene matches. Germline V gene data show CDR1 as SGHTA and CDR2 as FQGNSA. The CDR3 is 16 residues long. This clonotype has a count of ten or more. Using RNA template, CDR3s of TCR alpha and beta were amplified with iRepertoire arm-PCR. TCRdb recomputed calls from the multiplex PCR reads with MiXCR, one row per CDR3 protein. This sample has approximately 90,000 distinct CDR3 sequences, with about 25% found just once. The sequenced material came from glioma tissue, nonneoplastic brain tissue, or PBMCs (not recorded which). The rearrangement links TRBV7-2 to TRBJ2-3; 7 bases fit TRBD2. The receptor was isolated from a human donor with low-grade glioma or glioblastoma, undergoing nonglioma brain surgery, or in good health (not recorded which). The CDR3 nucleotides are TGTGCCAGCAGCGGAGTCACTAGCGCTCAGGGAGATACGCAGTATTTT. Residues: CASSGVTSAQGDTQYF.